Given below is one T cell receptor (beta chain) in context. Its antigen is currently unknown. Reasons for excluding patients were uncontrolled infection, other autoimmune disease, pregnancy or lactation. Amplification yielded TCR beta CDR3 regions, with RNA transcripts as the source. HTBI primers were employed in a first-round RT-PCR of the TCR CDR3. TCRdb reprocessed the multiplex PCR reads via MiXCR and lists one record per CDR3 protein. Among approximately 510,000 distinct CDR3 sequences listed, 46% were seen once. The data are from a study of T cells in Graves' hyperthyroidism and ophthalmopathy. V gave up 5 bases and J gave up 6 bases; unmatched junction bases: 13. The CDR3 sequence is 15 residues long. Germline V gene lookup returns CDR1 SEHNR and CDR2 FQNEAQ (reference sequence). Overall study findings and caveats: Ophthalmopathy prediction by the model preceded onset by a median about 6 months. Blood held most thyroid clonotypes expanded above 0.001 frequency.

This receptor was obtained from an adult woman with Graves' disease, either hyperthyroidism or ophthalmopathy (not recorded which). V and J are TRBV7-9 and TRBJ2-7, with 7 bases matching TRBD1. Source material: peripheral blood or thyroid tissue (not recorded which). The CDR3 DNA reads TGTGCCAGCAGCGCCTACAGGGGCAGATCTCGCGAGCAGTACTTC. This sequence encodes CASSAYRGRSREQYF.